This T cell receptor (beta chain) stems from a study of blood T cell repertoires in COVID-19. Across the whole study: Both acute and convalescent COVID-19 samples were obtained from the United States, Italy and Spain.

The germline gives CDR1 SGHNT, CDR2 YYREEE (reference sequence). The germline V and J ends were trimmed by 0 bases and 4 bases, with 11 bases remaining between them. CDR3 size: 16 residues. Assay: immunoSEQ multiplex PCR; the TCRdb copy retains only in-frame clones and omits some. This table has around 88,000 clones, about 84% appearing once. The TCR sequence derives from a man aged 55-75 years with acute or convalescent COVID-19. The chain has TRBV5-4 and TRBJ1-6; a possible D gene is TRBD1 (6 bases). The specimen sequenced was peripheral blood. CDR3 sequence (DNA): TGTGCCAGCAGCTTGGGGACAGCTAATTATAATTCACCCCTCCACTTT. Amino acids: CASSLGTANYNSPLHF.